The rows below give T cell receptor beta chains drawn from one sample of a study of a mutant IDH1 vaccine in newly diagnosed glioma. These TCRs' antigens remain unknown. The repertoire was sequenced with immunoSEQ multiplex PCR; TCRdb's copy has only in-frame clones and lacks some. The sample carries about 65,000 clones, roughly 84% recorded once. This material consisted of PBMCs, taken from a glioma patient whose treatment included an IDH1 peptide vaccine. The receptors derive from a man aged 30 to 39 with glioma. CDR3s include the opening cysteine and the closing phenylalanine or tryptophan. D genes are given only for firm matches. Not all rows give a size; the values are once, few, many and, for expanded clones, a class.

D | size | J | V | DNA | CDR3
- | - | TRBJ2-7 | TRBV4-1 | TGCGCCAGCAGCCAAGTTGTCTCCTACGAGCAGTACTTC | CASSQVVSYEQYF
TRBD1 | - | TRBJ2-3 | TRBV19 | TGTGCCAGTAGTACTCTGGGACAGGGGGCAGATACGCAGTATTTT | CASSTLGQGADTQYF
- | once | TRBJ1-1 | TRBV5-6 | TGTGCCAGCAGCTTGGGTTTCCAAGGAAACACTGAAGCTTTCTTT | CASSLGFQGNTEAFF
- | - | TRBJ2-7 | TRBV29-1 | TGCAGCGCATCCCCGGGACTGAAGCCCTACGAGCAGTACTTC | CSASPGLKPYEQYF
TRBD1 | - | TRBJ1-6 | TRBV19 | TGTGCCAGTAGTAAAGAGACAGGGCGGAATTCACCCCTCCACTTT | CASSKETGRNSPLHF
- | few | TRBJ1-1 | TRBV16 | TGTGCCAGCAGCCACGACCGGAGGGCTTTCTTT | CASSHDRRAFF
- | once | TRBJ1-4 | TRBV6-7 | TGTGCCAGCAGTTACACTGTGCTATCGACAGCAACTAATGAAAAACTGTTTTTT | CASSYTVLSTATNEKLFF
- | - | TRBJ1-2 | TRBV20-1 | TGCAGTGCTAGGGTACAGGGCCGCTACACCTTC | CSARVQGRYTF
- | - | TRBJ2-3 | TRBV9 | TGTGCCAGCAGCGTAGAAGTCCGGCAGGGTCCGACAGATACGCAGTATTTT | CASSVEVRQGPTDTQYF
TRBD1 | - | TRBJ2-5 | TRBV28 | TGTGCCAGCAGTTTGGCGACAGGGGGTAGCCAAGAGACCCAGTACTTC | CASSLATGGSQETQYF
- | - | TRBJ2-2 | TRBV18 | TGTGCCAGCTCACCACAGGGGTCGGGCACCGGGGAGCTGTTTTTT | CASSPQGSGTGELFF
TRBD2 | - | TRBJ2-5 | TRBV2 | TGTGCCAGCAGTGAATTGGGCGGGGGGCCTTACCAAGAGACCCAGTACTTC | CASSELGGGPYQETQYF
TRBD1 | once | TRBJ2-7 | TRBV30 | TGTGCCTCCCTCGGGGACAGGTCCTACGAGCAGTACTTC | CASLGDRSYEQYF
- | - | TRBJ1-6 | TRBV4-1 | TGCGCCAGCAGCCAAGATCCAAAAGGCCCCGGTTTCTTT | CASSQDPKGPGFF
TRBD1 | once | TRBJ1-2 | TRBV10-3 | TGTGCCATCAGTGAGTCGGGGACAGGTGTTTCTGGATATGGCTACACCTTC | CAISESGTGVSGYGYTF
- | - | TRBJ2-1 | TRBV5-6 | TGTGCCAGCAGCTGGACGGTTTACAATGAGCAGTTCTTC | CASSWTVYNEQFF
TRBD1 | - | TRBJ2-7 | TRBV28 | TGTGCCAGCAGTGGACAGGGCTACGAGCAGTACTTC | CASSGQGYEQYF
TRBD1 | - | TRBJ1-1 | TRBV19 | TGTGCCAGTAGTATAGATCTCCGGGACAGGGGATTGTTTGACGGGGACACTGAAGCTTTCTTT | CASSIDLRDRGLFDGDTEAFF
- | - | TRBJ2-3 | TRBV25-1 | TGTGCCAGCAGTGTTGGCCCAGGTACAGATACGCAGTATTTT | CASSVGPGTDTQYF
TRBD1 | - | TRBJ2-1 | TRBV4-1 | TGCGCCAGCAGCCTCCTCGGGACAGGCTACAATGAGCAGTTCTTC | CASSLLGTGYNEQFF
TRBD1 | - | TRBJ1-2 | TRBV19 | TGTGCCAGTAGTATTTTGGGACAGGGGGCGAGATATGGCTACACCTTC | CASSILGQGARYGYTF
TRBD1 | - | TRBJ1-4 | TRBV19 | TGTGCCAGTAGTATCATGCGACAGGGCGGGGGAAAACTGTTTTTT | CASSIMRQGGGKLFF
- | - | TRBJ1-2 | TRBV5-1 | TGCGCCAGCAGCTTGGGAGCGGGGGACATCGGCTACACCTTC | CASSLGAGDIGYTF
- | - | TRBJ1-2 | TRBV6-1 | TGTGCCAGCAGTGAAGTTATTGGGTCTTGGACCTTC | CASSEVIGSWTF
- | - | TRBJ2-1 | TRBV29-1 | TGCAGCGTTTGGGGTCAGGAGCAGTTCTTC | CSVWGQEQFF
- | - | TRBJ2-7 | TRBV5-1 | TGCGCCAGCAGCTTGTATCCCCCGACGTACGAGCAGTACTTC | CASSLYPPTYEQYF
TRBD1 | - | TRBJ2-5 | TRBV4-2 | TGTGCCAGCAGCCCCCGGACAGGGATGCGGGAGACCCAGTACTTC | CASSPRTGMRETQYF
- | - | TRBJ2-3 | TRBV7-2 | TGTGCCAGCACCCCGCAAGTAGGCGGGGAAACGCAGTATTTT | CASTPQVGGETQYF
- | - | TRBJ1-3 | TRBV9 | TGTGCCAGCAGCGTGCAGGCTCCCGGAAACACCATATATTTT | CASSVQAPGNTIYF
- | - | TRBJ1-4 | TRBV11-2 | TGTGCCAGCAGCTTAGGTAATCACAGAAGTAATGAAAAACTGTTTTTT | CASSLGNHRSNEKLFF
TRBD2 | - | TRBJ2-5 | TRBV27 | TGTGCCAGCAGTCCCCTTGGGGAGCGGGGGAAACAAGAGACCCAGTACTTC | CASSPLGERGKQETQYF
TRBD1 | - | TRBJ1-4 | TRBV28 | TGTGCCAGCAGTTTATCGGACAGGGTGGGAGAAAAACTGTTTTTT | CASSLSDRVGEKLFF
- | - | TRBJ1-1 | TRBV30 | TGTGCCTGGGAGTCGACCGTGAACACTGAAGCTTTCTTT | CAWESTVNTEAFF
- | - | TRBJ1-3 | TRBV28 | TGTGCCAGCAGTGCAATCGGGACTACTGGAAACACCATATATTTT | CASSAIGTTGNTIYF
- | - | TRBJ2-7 | TRBV5-5 | TGTGCCAGCAGCTGGTTGGGCAGCCAAGCCTACGAGCAGTACTTC | CASSWLGSQAYEQYF
- | - | TRBJ1-1 | TRBV4-1 | TGCGCCAGCAGCCACGGGCTACAGGGTGAAGCTTTCTTT | CASSHGLQGEAFF
- | - | TRBJ2-2 | TRBV14 | TGTGCCAGCAGCCAAGCCGGGACGTACACCGGGGAGCTGTTTTTT | CASSQAGTYTGELFF
TRBD2 | - | TRBJ2-1 | TRBV6-4 | TGTGCCAGCAGTGGGTCTAGCGGGGGGAACAATGAGCAGTTCTTC | CASSGSSGGNNEQFF
TRBD2 | - | TRBJ2-3 | TRBV5-4 | TGTGCCAGCAGCTCGACGGGACTAGACCCCTACACAGATACGCAGTATTTT | CASSSTGLDPYTDTQYF
- | - | TRBJ1-6 | TRBV11-2 | TGTGCCAGCAGCTTATCGGGGGTATGGGGTTCACCCCTCCACTTT | CASSLSGVWGSPLHF
- | - | TRBJ2-5 | TRBV5-5 | TGTGCCAGCAGGCGGGGACGGTCCCAAGAGACCCAGTACTTC | CASRRGRSQETQYF
- | - | TRBJ2-3 | TRBV19 | TGTGCCAGTAGTATTCAGGGGAGCTACGATACGCAGTATTTT | CASSIQGSYDTQYF
TRBD1 | - | TRBJ1-5 | TRBV7-9 | TGTGCCAGCAGCAGCGGACAGGGACGGCATCAGCCCCAGCATTTT | CASSSGQGRHQPQHF
- | few | TRBJ1-2 | TRBV12-5 | TGTGCTAGTGGTTTCCCGACAGGACCCGTACACGGCTACACCTTC | CASGFPTGPVHGYTF